These T cell receptor beta chains were read from a single sample in a study of long-term antiretroviral therapy in people with HIV. Here immunoSEQ multiplex PCR was the method, and the copy in TCRdb shows in-frame clones only, minus some. This sample carries about 33,000 clones, 96% of them seen once, and the ten largest clones take 2% to 3%. The sequences come from unsorted PBMCs, collected approximately 6.5 years after starting antiretroviral therapy. Receptors originate from a man aged 25-40 years with HIV. Both conserved end residues are part of each CDR3. Each record gives: clone size, D gene, V gene, J gene, CDR3 DNA, CDR3 protein. The D gene is left open where the match is weak. The listing skips clone size in some rows; elsewhere it reads once, few, many or a size class.

.,.,TRBV19,TRBJ2-5,TGTGCCAGTAGTGGCGGCCCCTGGGGGGTCCAAGAGACCCAGTACTTC,CASSGGPWGVQETQYF
.,.,TRBV30,TRBJ2-1,TGTGCCTGGAGTGCTGAGGGGGGAGGCGAGCAGTTCTTC,CAWSAEGGGEQFF
.,.,TRBV7-2,TRBJ1-1,TGTGCCAGCAGCTTAGGGGGGGCGCCCCGAATTACGACGACTTTCTTT,CASSLGGAPRITTTFF
.,.,TRBV7-8,TRBJ2-1,TGTGCCAGCAGCTTGAGTTCCCAGCCCACCTACAATGAGCAGTTCTTC,CASSLSSQPTYNEQFF
.,TRBD1,TRBV7-6,TRBJ1-6,TGTGCCAGCAGTCAACAGGGGGGGTCCTATAATTCACCCCTCCACTTT,CASSQQGGSYNSPLHF
once,.,TRBV5-4,TRBJ2-1,TGTGCCAGCAGCTTGGGGGGCTATGAGCAGTTCTTC,CASSLGGYEQFF
.,TRBD2,TRBV7-3,TRBJ2-3,TGTGCCAGCAGCCCAGGACTAGCCGCAGATACGCAGTATTTT,CASSPGLAADTQYF
.,TRBD2,TRBV5-4,TRBJ2-1,TGTGCCAGCAACCTACCTAGCGGGGCCTACAATGAGCAGTTCTTC,CASNLPSGAYNEQFF
.,TRBD1,TRBV19,TRBJ1-1,TGTGCCAGTAAAAAGACAGGGGGCACTGAAGCTTTCTTT,CASKKTGGTEAFF
.,.,TRBV21-1,TRBJ1-2,TGTGCCAGCAGCACCACAGGGGGCGGGAGCTATGGCTACACCTTC,CASSTTGGGSYGYTF
.,.,TRBV4-3,TRBJ1-4,TGCGCCAGCAGCCAAGATACGATTTCGGAAAAACTGTTTTTT,CASSQDTISEKLFF
.,.,TRBV7-9,TRBJ1-1,TGTGCCAGCAGCTTTTTTCGGGAAGATGAAGCTTTCTTT,CASSFFREDEAFF
.,.,TRBV27,TRBJ1-1,TGTGCCAGCAGTCTGTCCCAGGGTGCTGAAGCTTTCTTT,CASSLSQGAEAFF
.,.,TRBV7-2,TRBJ1-3,TGTGCCAGCAGCAGATTGGTCCACTCTGGAAACACCATATATTTT,CASSRLVHSGNTIYF
.,.,TRBV6-6,TRBJ1-1,TGTGCCAGCAGTCAGCAGGGAACTGAAGCTTTCTTT,CASSQQGTEAFF
.,.,TRBV6-1,TRBJ2-3,TGTGCCAGCACTAGGGACCTTTGGGATACGCAGTATTTT,CASTRDLWDTQYF